Shown below are 19 T cell receptor beta chains from a single sample sequenced in a study of blood T cell repertoires in COVID-19 (TCRdb year 2020). Libraries were constructed by the immunoSEQ multiplex PCR assay. This immuneACCESS table, as held by TCRdb, lists in-frame sequences with V and J called but not all clones. Of the missing ones, under half trace to an unresolved V gene in checked studies; the others have no known cause. This sample holds nearly 300,000 clones; 88% were observed only once. Under 8% of the sample is taken by the ten largest. Sequenced material: peripheral blood. The receptors come from a woman aged 30 to 39 who had recovered from COVID-19.

This clone showed up just once. The CDR3 reads CASSSDRALTLTPWNTIYF. DNA of the CDR3: TGTGCCAGCAGTTCAGACAGGGCCCTCACCCTGACACCTTGGAACACCATATATTTT. V is TRBV28 and J is TRBJ1-3; TRBD1 aligns across 7 bases. After removal of 4 bases from V and 7 bases from J, the junction contained 22 bases not matched to a gene. CDR3 length equals 19 residues. The V gene's germline CDR1 is MDHEN and CDR2 SYDVKM.

This chain uses TRBV4-1 with TRBJ1-6, with D perhaps matching TRBD1 (5 bases). From germline, CDR1 is MGHRA and CDR2 YSYEKL. Between the trimmed V and J ends, which lost 0 bases and 0 bases, there was a span of 12 bases. This CDR3 is built from 18 residues. The CDR3 DNA reads as TGCGCCAGCAGCCAAGATGGGGGGGGAGGCTCCTATAATTCACCCCTCCACTTT. Translated: CASSQDGGGGSYNSPLHF.

V is TRBV7-3 and J is TRBJ2-3; D gene unclear. Trimming stripped 5 bases from V and 4 bases from J, with 10 bases between. The germline V gene encodes CDR1 SGHTA and CDR2 FQGTGA. This CDR3 is built from 13 residues. CDR3 region: CASSDHLADTQYF. The CDR3 DNA follows: TGTGCCAGCAGCGATCACCTAGCAGATACGCAGTATTTT.

V is TRBV19 and J is TRBJ1-5, with a tentative D call TRBD1 (6 bases). V dropped 8 bases and J dropped 0 bases, with 11 bases sitting between them. The CDR3 consists of 14 residues. The V gene's germline CDR1 is LNHDA and CDR2 SQIVND (reference sequence). The chain's CDR3 is CASVDRLSNQPQHF. The CDR3 nucleotides read TGTGCCAGTGTGGACAGACTTAGCAATCAGCCCCAGCATTTT.

V usage is TRBV7-3 and J usage is TRBJ2-7, with TRBD1 matching over 9 bases. V gave up 1 base and J gave up 2 bases; unmatched junction bases: 3. Germline lookup yields CDR1 SGHTA and CDR2 FQGTGA. The CDR3 has 15 residues. The CDR3 loop is CASSLSGTGTYEQYF. CDR3 DNA: TGTGCCAGCAGCTTAAGCGGGACAGGGACCTACGAGCAGTACTTC.

The V call is TRBV29-1, the J call TRBJ1-1, with TRBD1 matching 7 bases. The V gene's germline CDR1 is SQVTM and CDR2 ANQGSEA. This CDR3 region has 13 residues. V trimming: 6 bases; J trimming: 0 bases; junction bases outside the gene matches: 4. The CDR3 DNA reads as TGCAGCGTCCGTACAGGGGTGAACACTGAAGCTTTCTTT. Protein sequence: CSVRTGVNTEAFF.

The chain recombines TRBV28 with TRBJ1-2; 10 nucleotides agree with TRBD1. V trimming: 5 bases; J trimming: 4 bases; junction bases outside the gene matches: 10. The germline gives CDR1 MDHEN, CDR2 SYDVKM. The CDR3 length is 16 residues. The CDR3 DNA reads TGTGCCAGCAGTGGGAGTCGGGGACAGGGGTTCTATGGCTACACCTTC. Translation gives CASSGSRGQGFYGYTF.

Comment on this clone: This sample includes further DNA sequences coding for the same CDR3. Here the CDR3 reads CASSLVLAGTDTQYF. As DNA, the CDR3 is TGCGCCAGCAGCTTGGTTTTAGCGGGAACAGATACGCAGTATTTT. The J gene is TRBJ2-3, the V gene TRBV5-1, with TRBD2 matching 8 bases. The V gene's germline CDR1 is SGHRS and CDR2 YFSETQ. CDR3 size: 15 residues. V was pared by 0 bases and J by 3 bases, with 3 bases of the junction left unmatched.

The J gene is TRBJ1-4, the V gene TRBV7-9; D is unclear. This CDR3 is built from 15 residues. V was trimmed by 7 bases and J by 7 bases, leaving 19 bases between them. CDR1 SEHNR and CDR2 FQNEAQ come from the germline V gene (reference sequence). The CDR3 sequence is CASNREPGWGEKLFF. The CDR3, as DNA: TGTGCCAGCAACCGGGAGCCCGGCTGGGGTGAAAAACTGTTTTTT.

CDR3 sequence reads: CASTQRRGGSSYEQYF. The CDR3 region has the DNA TGTGCCAGCACCCAACGCCGGGGTGGGAGCTCCTACGAGCAGTACTTC. This chain uses TRBV28 with TRBJ2-7; tentative D call: TRBD2 (5 bases). The V and J ends lost 7 bases and 0 bases respectively, with 19 bases between them. This CDR3 has 16 residues. Germline assignment: CDR1 MDHEN and CDR2 SYDVKM.

The chain employs TRBV28 and TRBJ1-1; 7 bases fit TRBD1. V was clipped by 3 bases and J by 1 base; unmatched bases: 8. Germline CDR1 and CDR2: MDHEN and SYDVKM. This CDR3 is built from 16 residues. The chain's CDR3 is CASSFKGGQRNTEAFF. Written as DNA, the CDR3 is TGTGCCAGCAGTTTTAAGGGGGGACAGAGGAACACTGAAGCTTTCTTT. The whole variable domain, remainder taken from reference TRBV28 and TRBJ1-1, is DVKVTQSSRYLVKRTGEKVFLECVQDMDHENMFWYRQDPGLGLRLIYFSYDVKMKEKGDIPEGYSVSREKKERFSLILESASTNQTSMYLCASSFKGGQRNTEAFFGQGTRLTVV.

The chain has TRBV4-1 and TRBJ1-5, with a tentative D call TRBD1 (5 bases). Per the germline V gene, CDR1 is MGHRA and CDR2 is YSYEKL. CDR3 length equals 15 residues. V was shortened by 3 bases and J by 6 bases, with 15 bases between the two germline ends. The CDR3 DNA sequence: TGCGCCAGCAGCCAGGACTGGGGGGGAACTCAGCCCCAGCATTTT. Protein product: CASSQDWGGTQPQHF.

V and J are TRBV6-1 and TRBJ2-5; no firm D call. The germline V gene encodes CDR1 MNHNS and CDR2 SASEGT. This CDR3 contains 13 residues. Trimming removed 1 base at V and 3 bases at J, with 6 bases between. CDR3 sequence (DNA): TGTGCCAGCAGTGAAGTAAAAAAAGAGACCCAGTACTTC. Encoded protein: CASSEVKKETQYF.

This rearrangement joins TRBV5-4 to TRBJ2-1; a weak D match, TRBD2 (5 bases). Germline V CDR1 and CDR2: SGHNT, YYREEE (reference sequence). The CDR3 extends over 16 amino acids. V was trimmed by 4 bases and J by 8 bases, leaving 22 bases between them. CDR3 DNA: TGTGCCAGCAGCCGGCGCTCGGGGAAATCAAGGGATGAGCAGTTCTTC. Amino acid sequence: CASSRRSGKSRDEQFF.

The chain couples TRBV5-1 to TRBJ2-7, with 7 bases matching TRBD1. The J segment lost 6 bases and the V segment lost 1 base, leaving 13 bases of the junction unmatched. Germline CDR1 is SGHRS and CDR2 is YFSETQ. The CDR3 has 16 residues. This chain's CDR3 is CASSLHTGERVAEQYF. In nucleotides, the CDR3 is TGCGCCAGCAGCTTGCACACAGGGGAACGGGTCGCCGAGCAGTACTTC.

This clone came up once. The chain uses TRBV7-2 and TRBJ2-3; tentative D call: TRBD1 (6 bases). Germline V gene data show CDR1 as SGHTA and CDR2 as FQGNSA. V lost 2 bases, J lost 2 bases, and 11 bases lay in between. The CDR3 contains 15 residues. CDR3 loop: CASSLRGSYTDTQYF. CDR3 bases: TGTGCCAGCAGCTTAAGGGGGAGTTACACAGATACGCAGTATTTT.

Here the CDR3 reads CASSYSRGAYNEQFF. DNA for the CDR3: TGTGCCAGCAGTTACTCTCGGGGGGCCTACAATGAGCAGTTCTTC. The chain uses TRBV6-5 and TRBJ2-1; 7 bases fit TRBD2. The germline CDR1 and CDR2 sequences are MNHEY and SVGAGI. The CDR3 contains 15 residues. The junction had 1 base not matched to a gene; V was cut back by 0 bases and J by 2 bases.

A single count supports this clone. This chain uses TRBV5-1 with TRBJ1-3; D is ambiguous. Germline V CDR1 and CDR2: SGHRS, YFSETQ. The V end lost 3 bases, the J end lost 0 bases, and 13 bases lay between the germline ends. The CDR3 loop spans 16 amino acids. The CDR3 reads CASSWSGRNSGNTIYF. CDR3 coding DNA: TGCGCCAGCAGCTGGAGCGGACGGAACTCTGGAAACACCATATATTTT.

The chain combines TRBV7-6 with TRBJ1-2, with TRBD1 identical over 7 bases. The trim removed 3 bases at V and 6 bases at J, leaving 4 bases unmatched. Germline V gives CDR1 SGHVS, CDR2 FNYEAQ. The CDR3 has 13 residues. CDR3 region: CASSFRDRDGYTF. The CDR3 coding sequence is TGTGCCAGCAGCTTTAGGGACAGAGATGGCTACACCTTC.